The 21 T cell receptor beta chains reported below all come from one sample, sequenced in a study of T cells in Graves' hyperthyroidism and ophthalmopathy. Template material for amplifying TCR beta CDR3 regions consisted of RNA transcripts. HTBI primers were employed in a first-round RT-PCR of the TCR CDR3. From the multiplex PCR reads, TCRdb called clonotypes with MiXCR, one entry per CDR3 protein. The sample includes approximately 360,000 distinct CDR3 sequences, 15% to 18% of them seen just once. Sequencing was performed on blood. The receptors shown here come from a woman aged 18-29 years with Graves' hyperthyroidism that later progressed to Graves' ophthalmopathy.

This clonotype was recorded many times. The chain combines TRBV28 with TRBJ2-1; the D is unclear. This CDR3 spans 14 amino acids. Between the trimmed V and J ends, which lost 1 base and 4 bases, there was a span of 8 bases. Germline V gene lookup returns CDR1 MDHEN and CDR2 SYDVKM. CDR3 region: CASSLYDRYNEQFF. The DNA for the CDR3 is TGTGCCAGCAGTTTATATGACCGGTACAATGAGCAGTTCTTC.

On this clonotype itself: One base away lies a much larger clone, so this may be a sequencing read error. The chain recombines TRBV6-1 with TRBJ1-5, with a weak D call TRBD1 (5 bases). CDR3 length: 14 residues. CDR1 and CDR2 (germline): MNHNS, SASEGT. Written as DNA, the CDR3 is TGTGCCAGCAGGATCAGGGATAGCAATAAGCCCCAGCATTTT. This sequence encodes CASRIRDSNKPQHF.

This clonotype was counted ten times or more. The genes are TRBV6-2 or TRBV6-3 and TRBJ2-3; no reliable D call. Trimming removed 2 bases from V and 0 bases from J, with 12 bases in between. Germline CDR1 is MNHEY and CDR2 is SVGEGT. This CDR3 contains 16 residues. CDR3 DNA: TGTGCCAGCAGTTACGGGCGGAGCCTTAGCACAGATACGCAGTATTTT. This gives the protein CASSYGRSLSTDTQYF.

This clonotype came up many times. The CDR3 here is CASSLPGWETQYF. CDR3 nucleotides: TGTGCCAGCAGTTTACCGGGATGGGAGACCCAGTACTTC. V usage is TRBV28 and J usage is TRBJ2-5, with D possibly TRBD2 on 5 matching bases. The CDR3 loop spans 13 amino acids. The V and J ends lost 2 bases and 5 bases respectively, with 9 bases between them. From germline, CDR1 is MDHEN and CDR2 SYDVKM.

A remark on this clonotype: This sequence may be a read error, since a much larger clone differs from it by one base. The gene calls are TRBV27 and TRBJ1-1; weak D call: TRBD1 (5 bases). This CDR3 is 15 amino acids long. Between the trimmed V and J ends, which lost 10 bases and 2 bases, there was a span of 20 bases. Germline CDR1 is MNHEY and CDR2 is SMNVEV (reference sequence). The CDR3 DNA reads TGTGCCACCGTCTCCTTCCGGGGGATAAACACTGAAGCTTTCTTT. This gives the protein CATVSFRGINTEAFF.

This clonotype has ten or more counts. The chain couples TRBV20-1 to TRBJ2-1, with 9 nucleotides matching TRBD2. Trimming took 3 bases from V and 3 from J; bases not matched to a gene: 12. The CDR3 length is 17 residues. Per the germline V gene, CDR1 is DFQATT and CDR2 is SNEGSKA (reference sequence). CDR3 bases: TGCAGTGCTAGTAGCGCGGGAGGGCCTCTGAGCTACAATGAGCAGTTCTTC. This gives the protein CSASSAGGPLSYNEQFF.

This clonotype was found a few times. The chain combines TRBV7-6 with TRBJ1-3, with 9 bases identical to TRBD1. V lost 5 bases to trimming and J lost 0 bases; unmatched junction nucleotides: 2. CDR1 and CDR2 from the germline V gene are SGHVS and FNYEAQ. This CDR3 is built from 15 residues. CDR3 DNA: TGTGCCAGCAGCCGGACAGGGGACTCTGGAAACACCATATATTTT. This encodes CASSRTGDSGNTIYF.

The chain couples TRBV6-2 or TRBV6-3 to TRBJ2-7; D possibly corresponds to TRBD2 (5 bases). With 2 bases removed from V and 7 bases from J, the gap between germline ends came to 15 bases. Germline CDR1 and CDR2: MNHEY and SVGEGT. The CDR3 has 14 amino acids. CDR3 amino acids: CASSYEGSVAEQYF. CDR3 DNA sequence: TGTGCCAGCAGTTACGAGGGCAGCGTAGCGGAGCAGTACTTC.

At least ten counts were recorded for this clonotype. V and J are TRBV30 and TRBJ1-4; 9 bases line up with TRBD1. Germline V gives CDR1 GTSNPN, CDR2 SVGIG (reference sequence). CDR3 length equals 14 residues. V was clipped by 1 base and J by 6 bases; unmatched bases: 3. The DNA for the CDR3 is TGTGCCTGGAGTGGGGGACAGGGACATGAAAAACTGTTTTTT. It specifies CAWSGGQGHEKLFF.

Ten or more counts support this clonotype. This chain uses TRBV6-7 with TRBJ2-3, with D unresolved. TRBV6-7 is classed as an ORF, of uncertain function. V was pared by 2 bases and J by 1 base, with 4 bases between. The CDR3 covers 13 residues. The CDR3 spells CASSYTGTDTQYF. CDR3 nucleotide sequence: TGTGCCAGCAGTTACACAGGCACAGATACGCAGTATTTT.

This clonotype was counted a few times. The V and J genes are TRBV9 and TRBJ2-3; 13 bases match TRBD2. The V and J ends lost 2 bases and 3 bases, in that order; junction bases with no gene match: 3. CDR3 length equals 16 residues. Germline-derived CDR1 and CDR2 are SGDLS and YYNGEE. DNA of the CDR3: TGTGCCAGCAGCGTCGGACTAGCGGGAGTGACAGATACGCAGTATTTT. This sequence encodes CASSVGLAGVTDTQYF.

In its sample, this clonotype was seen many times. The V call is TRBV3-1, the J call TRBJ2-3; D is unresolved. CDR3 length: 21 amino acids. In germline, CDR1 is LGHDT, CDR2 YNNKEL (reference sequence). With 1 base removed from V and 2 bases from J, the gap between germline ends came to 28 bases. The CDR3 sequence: CASSQGNLPRAYHPPTDTQYF. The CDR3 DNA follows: TGTGCCAGCAGCCAAGGGAACCTTCCACGGGCCTACCATCCGCCCACAGATACGCAGTATTTT.

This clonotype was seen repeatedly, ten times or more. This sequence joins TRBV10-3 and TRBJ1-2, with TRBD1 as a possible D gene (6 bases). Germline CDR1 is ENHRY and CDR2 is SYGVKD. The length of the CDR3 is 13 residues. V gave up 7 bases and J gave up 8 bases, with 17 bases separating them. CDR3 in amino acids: CAITPGTPQGYTF. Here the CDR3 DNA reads TGTGCCATCACTCCCGGGACACCTCAGGGCTACACCTTC.

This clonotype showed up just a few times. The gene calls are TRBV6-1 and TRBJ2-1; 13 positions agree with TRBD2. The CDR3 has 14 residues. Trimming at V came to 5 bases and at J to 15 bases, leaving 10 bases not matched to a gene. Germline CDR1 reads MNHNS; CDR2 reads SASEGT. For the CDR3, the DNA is TGTGCCAGCAGTTCCCGACTAGCGGGGGGTGAGGGGTTCTTC. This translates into CASSSRLAGGEGFF.

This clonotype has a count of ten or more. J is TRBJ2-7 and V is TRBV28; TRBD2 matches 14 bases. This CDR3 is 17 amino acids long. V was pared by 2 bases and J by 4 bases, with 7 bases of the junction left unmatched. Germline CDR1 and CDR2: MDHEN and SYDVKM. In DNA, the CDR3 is TGTGCCAGCAGTTTAATCGGACTAGCGGGAGGTGGGTACGAGCAGTACTTC. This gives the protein CASSLIGLAGGGYEQYF. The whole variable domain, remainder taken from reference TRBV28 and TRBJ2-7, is DVKVTQSSRYLVKRTGEKVFLECVQDMDHENMFWYRQDPGLGLRLIYFSYDVKMKEKGDIPEGYSVSREKKERFSLILESASTNQTSMYLCASSLIGLAGGGYEQYFGPGTRLTVT.

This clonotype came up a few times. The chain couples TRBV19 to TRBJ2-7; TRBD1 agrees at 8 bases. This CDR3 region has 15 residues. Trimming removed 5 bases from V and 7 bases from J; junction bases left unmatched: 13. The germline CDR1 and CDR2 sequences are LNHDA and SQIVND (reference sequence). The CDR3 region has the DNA TGTGCCAGTAGTCCGGACAGGGCCTACATTGGGGAGCAGTACTTC. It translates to CASSPDRAYIGEQYF.

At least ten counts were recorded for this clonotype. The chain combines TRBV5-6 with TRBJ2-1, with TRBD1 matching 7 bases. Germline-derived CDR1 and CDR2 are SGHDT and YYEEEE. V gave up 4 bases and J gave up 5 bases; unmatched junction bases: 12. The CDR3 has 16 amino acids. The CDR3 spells CASSIDREGANNEQFF. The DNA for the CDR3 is TGTGCCAGCAGCATAGACAGGGAAGGTGCGAACAATGAGCAGTTCTTC.

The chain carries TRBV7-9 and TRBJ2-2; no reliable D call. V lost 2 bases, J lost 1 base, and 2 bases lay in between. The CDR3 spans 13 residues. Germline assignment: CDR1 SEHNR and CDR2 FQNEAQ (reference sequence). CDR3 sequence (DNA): TGTGCCAGCAGCTTACTGAACACCGGGGAGCTGTTTTTT. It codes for CASSLLNTGELFF.

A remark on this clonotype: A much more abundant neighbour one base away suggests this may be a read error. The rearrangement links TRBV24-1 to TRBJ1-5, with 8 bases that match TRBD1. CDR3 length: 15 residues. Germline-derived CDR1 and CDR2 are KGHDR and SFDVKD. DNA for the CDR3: TGTGTCACCAGTGACCGGACAGGGTCATTTCAGCCCCAGCATTTT. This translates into CVTSDRTGSFQPQHF.

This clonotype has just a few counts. In DNA form, the CDR3 reads TGCGCCAGCAGCCAAGGGGGATTGGAAGGAGTAGCCAAAAACATTCAGTACTTC. It is translated as CASSQGGLEGVAKNIQYF. This chain connects TRBV4-3 to TRBJ2-4; D gene unclear. CDR3 length equals 18 residues. CDR1 LGHNA and CDR2 YSLEER come from the germline V gene. Trimming removed 1 base at V and 0 bases at J, with 16 bases between.

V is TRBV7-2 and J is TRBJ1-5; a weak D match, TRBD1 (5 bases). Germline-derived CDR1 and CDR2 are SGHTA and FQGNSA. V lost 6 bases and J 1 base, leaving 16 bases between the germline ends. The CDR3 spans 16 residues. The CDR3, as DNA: TGTGCCAGCAGTTACCCGGGGCAATTCAGCAATCAGCCCCAGCATTTT. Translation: CASSYPGQFSNQPQHF.